This T cell receptor beta chain came from a study of T cell changes during pregnancy in multiple sclerosis. Germline V lookup: CDR1 SGHRS, CDR2 YFSETQ. This CDR3 contains 15 residues. V was shortened by 6 bases and J by 5 bases, with 19 bases between the two germline ends. TCRdb's copy holds only in-frame clones and misses some; the assay was immunoSEQ multiplex PCR. The table records around 52,000 clones, around 93% of them present only once. This material consisted of CD4+ T cells from peripheral blood mononuclear cells, taken after pregnancy. The V and J genes are TRBV5-1 and TRBJ2-3, with D perhaps TRBD2 (6 bases). This sequence originates from a female donor in good health, enrolled as a control in a pregnancy study. CDR3 sequence reads: CASTRGGGVGDTQYF. CDR3 nucleotides: TGCGCCAGCACCCGAGGTGGCGGGGTTGGAGATACGCAGTATTTT.